These 21 T cell receptor beta chains originate from one sample sequenced in a study of shared clonotypes between healthy human individuals. TCRdb keeps only in-frame clones here, not all; method: immunoSEQ multiplex PCR. The sample consists of some 2 million clones, approximately 94% of them appearing once. Naive CD8 cells lacked CD45RO, underwent positive selection for CCR7 and left out terminally differentiated effector memory CD45RA+ cells. Sample: naive CD8+ T cells sorted from blood. Source of these receptors: a man between 18 and 29 years old in good health.

This sequence joins TRBV7-6 and TRBJ2-2; 9 bases fit TRBD1. J was trimmed by 7 bases and V by 4 bases; bases with no gene match: 4. Germline CDR1 reads SGHVS; CDR2 reads FNYEAQ. The CDR3 totals 14 residues. The CDR3 coding sequence is TGTGCCAGCAGCTCGGGACAGGGTGTCGGGGAGCTGTTTTTT. Its protein product is CASSSGQGVGELFF.

The chain joins TRBV10-3 to TRBJ2-7, with 7 bases aligning to TRBD2. J gave up 3 bases and V 5 bases, and 7 bases lay outside the gene matches. The CDR3 runs 14 residues. CDR1 is ENHRY and CDR2 is SYGVKD in the germline V gene. The CDR3 protein is CAISPSAGDYEQYF. As DNA, the CDR3 is TGTGCCATCAGTCCGTCGGCGGGAGACTACGAGCAGTACTTC.

The chain combines TRBV29-1 with TRBJ2-7; 8 positions match TRBD1. This CDR3 is built from 14 residues. CDR1 is SQVTM, CDR2 ANQGSEA, per germline. V lost 0 bases, J lost 4 bases, and 5 bases stayed unmatched. CDR3 sequence: CSVEDPGTGYEQYF. The CDR3 region has the DNA TGCAGCGTTGAAGACCCCGGGACAGGATACGAGCAGTACTTC.

The chain combines TRBV19 with TRBJ2-5, with TRBD1 matching over 11 bases. Germline loops: CDR1 LNHDA, CDR2 SQIVND (reference sequence). This CDR3 has 16 amino acids. The V segment lost 5 bases and the J segment 3 bases; nucleotides outside the gene matches: 8. CDR3 nucleotides: TGTGCCAGTAGTGTCGGGACAGGGGGTATCGAAGAGACCCAGTACTTC. Translating gives CASSVGTGGIEETQYF. Using reference TRBV19 and TRBJ2-5 for the parts outside the CDR3, the full variable domain is DGGITQSPKYLFRKEGQNVTLSCEQNLNHDAMYWYRQDPGQGLRLIYYSQIVNDFQKGDIAEGYSVSREKKESFPLTVTSAQKNPTAFYLCASSVGTGGIEETQYFGPGTRLLVL.

In the case of this clone: The sample contains more than one DNA sequence encoding this CDR3. The chain uses TRBV7-9 and TRBJ2-2; D uncertain. Germline V lookup: CDR1 SEHNR, CDR2 FQNEAQ (reference sequence). The CDR3 spans 12 residues. Trimming shortened V by 5 bases and J by 6 bases, and 7 bases separated the two germline ends. The CDR3 loop reads CASSPSAGELFF. The DNA for the CDR3 is TGTGCCAGCAGCCCCTCGGCCGGGGAGCTGTTTTTT.

The chain employs TRBV13 and TRBJ1-3; D possibly corresponds to TRBD1 (5 bases). The CDR3 covers 13 residues. Trimming took 6 bases from V and 4 from J, leaving 10 bases between them. Germline CDR1 and CDR2: PRHDT and FYEKMQ (reference sequence). The CDR3 bases are TGTGCCAGCAGTCAAGGGGAGGGAAACACCATATATTTT. It translates to CASSQGEGNTIYF.

As DNA, the CDR3 is TGTGCCAGCAGTGAATTTCTTGGGACAGGAGACAATGAGCAGTTCTTC. Translation: CASSEFLGTGDNEQFF. J is TRBJ2-1 and V is TRBV25-1, with 8 bases identical to TRBD1. The J segment lost 5 bases and the V segment lost 1 base, leaving 7 bases of the junction unmatched. Germline CDR1 MGHDK, CDR2 SYGVNS. The CDR3 runs 16 residues.

The chain combines TRBV7-9 with TRBJ1-5; D unclear. Looked up from germline, CDR1 is SEHNR and CDR2 is FQNEAQ (reference sequence). The V end lost 6 bases, the J end lost 2 bases, and 11 bases lay between the germline ends. CDR3 length: 14 amino acids. In DNA form, the CDR3 reads TGTGCCAGCAGTTCCAGCCCGGGCAATCAGCCCCAGCATTTT. Protein sequence: CASSSSPGNQPQHF.

The V call is TRBV27, the J call TRBJ2-3, with 8 bases that match TRBD2. This CDR3 spans 15 amino acids. J was trimmed by 11 bases and V by 0 bases; bases with no gene match: 10. The germline CDR1 and CDR2 sequences are MNHEY and SMNVEV (reference sequence). The DNA for the CDR3 is TGTGCCAGCAGTTTATCGAGCGGGGGAGGGGTCAGGCAGTATTTT. It encodes CASSLSSGGGVRQYF.

This clone is a singleton in its sample. The genes are TRBV11-2 and TRBJ1-3, with no clear D. The ends were cut back, 5 bases at V and 2 bases at J, with 13 bases in the middle. This CDR3 is 15 amino acids long. The germline V gene encodes CDR1 SGHAT and CDR2 FQNNGV. CDR3 nucleotides: TGTGCCAGCAGCCTCACCGTTGAGACTGGAAACACCATATATTTT. Protein sequence: CASSLTVETGNTIYF.

The chain carries TRBV5-1 and TRBJ2-3, with a weak D call TRBD2 (6 bases). The germline V gene has CDR1 SGHRS and CDR2 YFSETQ. The CDR3 is 15 residues long. The V and J ends lost 0 bases and 0 bases respectively, with 8 bases between them. CDR3 DNA: TGCGCCAGCAGCTTGGAAGGGACTAGCACAGATACGCAGTATTTT. It yields the protein CASSLEGTSTDTQYF.

This rearrangement joins TRBV7-8 to TRBJ2-7; no definite D call. The CDR3 spans 12 residues. V was cut by 2 bases and J by 4 bases, with 6 bases left in between. The V gene's germline CDR1 is SGHVS and CDR2 FQNEAQ. The CDR3 loop reads CASSLWWYEQYF. The CDR3 DNA reads TGTGCCAGCAGCTTATGGTGGTACGAGCAGTACTTC.

This chain uses TRBV9 with TRBJ1-1, with unresolved D. This CDR3 comprises 17 residues. Germline V gene data show CDR1 as SGDLS and CDR2 as YYNGEE. V gave up 4 bases and J gave up 7 bases, with 26 bases separating them. CDR3 nucleotides: TGTGCCAGCAGCCCAGGCGCGGGCGTGGCCGCTTCTCTTGAAGCTTTCTTT. As protein: CASSPGAGVAASLEAFF. The full variable domain, its missing parts supplied by reference TRBV9 and TRBJ1-1, is DSGVTQTPKHLITATGQRVTLRCSPRSGDLSVYWYQQSLDQGLQFLIQYYNGEERAKGNILERFSAQQFPDLHSELNLSSLELGDSALYFCASSPGAGVAASLEAFFGQGTRLTVV.

The chain has TRBV19 and TRBJ2-7; 15 bases match TRBD2. From germline, CDR1 is LNHDA and CDR2 SQIVND (reference sequence). The CDR3 is 18 amino acids. V lost 5 bases and J lost 1; bases outside the gene matches: 9. In DNA, the CDR3 is TGTGCCAGTAGTGACGGACTAGCGGGAGGGCCTAGGTCCTACGAGCAGTACTTC. Its translation is CASSDGLAGGPRSYEQYF. The complete variable domain, with remaining parts taken from reference TRBV19 and TRBJ2-7, reads DGGITQSPKYLFRKEGQNVTLSCEQNLNHDAMYWYRQDPGQGLRLIYYSQIVNDFQKGDIAEGYSVSREKKESFPLTVTSAQKNPTAFYLCASSDGLAGGPRSYEQYFGPGTRLTVT.

This sequence joins TRBV13 and TRBJ1-1; 8 nucleotides match TRBD1. The germline V gene has CDR1 PRHDT and CDR2 FYEKMQ (reference sequence). The CDR3 is made up of 14 amino acids. Unmatched junction bases numbered 13, after V lost 5 bases and J lost 11 bases. As DNA, the CDR3 is TGTGCCAGCAGCGCCTCGACAGGGGCCCTGTGGGCTTTCTTT. This encodes CASSASTGALWAFF.

The chain has TRBV21-1 and TRBJ1-2; TRBD1, the D gene given by the table, was not confirmed from the DNA. TRBV21-1 is classified as a pseudogene. The CDR3 loop spans 16 amino acids. The CDR3 sequence is CASSKRYGQGGDGYTF. The CDR3 DNA sequence: TGTGCCAGCAGCAAACGATACGGCCAGGGTGGGGATGGCTACACCTTC.

This chain connects TRBV9 to TRBJ2-5, with 10 nucleotides matching TRBD2. This CDR3 comprises 17 residues. V trimming: 0 bases; J trimming: 6 bases; junction bases outside the gene matches: 11. Germline V gene lookup returns CDR1 SGDLS and CDR2 YYNGEE. This CDR3 reads CASSVGILAGEAKTQYF. The CDR3 region has the DNA TGTGCCAGCAGCGTAGGGATCCTAGCGGGAGAAGCAAAGACCCAGTACTTC. Full variable domain (missing parts from reference TRBV9 and TRBJ2-5): DSGVTQTPKHLITATGQRVTLRCSPRSGDLSVYWYQQSLDQGLQFLIQYYNGEERAKGNILERFSAQQFPDLHSELNLSSLELGDSALYFCASSVGILAGEAKTQYFGPGTRLLVL.

This clone was seen a single time. This chain links TRBV5-4 with TRBJ1-1, with 7 bases identical to TRBD1. V lost 2 bases, J lost 1 base, and 8 bases stayed unmatched. CDR3 length: 16 amino acids. Germline V gives CDR1 SGHNT, CDR2 YYREEE (reference sequence). CDR3 DNA: TGTGCCAGCAGCTTCCCGCGGACAGGACCGAACACTGAAGCTTTCTTT. It codes for CASSFPRTGPNTEAFF.

The CDR3 loop is CASSIDGSGSYEQYF. In nucleotides, the CDR3 is TGTGCCAGTAGTATAGATGGTAGCGGATCCTACGAGCAGTACTTC. The V and J genes are TRBV19 and TRBJ2-7, with TRBD2 as a possible D gene (6 bases). The V end was cut by 0 bases, the J end by 1 base, with 10 bases between. Germline V gene sequence: CDR1 LNHDA, CDR2 SQIVND (reference sequence). The CDR3 has 15 residues.

The rearrangement links TRBV5-1 to TRBJ2-5, with a tentative D call TRBD1 (6 bases). The CDR3 has 15 residues. Germline CDR1 is SGHRS and CDR2 is YFSETQ. The V end was cut by 0 bases, the J end by 0 bases, with 9 bases between. CDR3 coding DNA: TGCGCCAGCAGCTTGGAGAGGGGGAACCAAGAGACCCAGTACTTC. This translates into CASSLERGNQETQYF.

This clone was detected once. The gene calls are TRBV5-1 and TRBJ2-3; a weak D match, TRBD1 (6 bases). The CDR3 runs 16 residues. Trimming removed 5 bases at V and 3 bases at J, with 19 bases between. CDR1 and CDR2 from the germline V gene are SGHRS and YFSETQ. CDR3 amino acids: CASRSDVQRGTDTQYF. Here the CDR3 DNA reads TGCGCCAGCAGATCTGACGTACAGAGGGGGACAGATACGCAGTATTTT.